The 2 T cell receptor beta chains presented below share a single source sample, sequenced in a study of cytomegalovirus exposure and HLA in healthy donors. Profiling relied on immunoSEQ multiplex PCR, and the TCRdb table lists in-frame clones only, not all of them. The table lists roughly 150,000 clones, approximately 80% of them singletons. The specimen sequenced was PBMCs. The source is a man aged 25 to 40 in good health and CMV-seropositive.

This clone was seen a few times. CDR3 DNA: TGTGCCAGCAGCGTGGAGGGCACTGAAGCTTTCTTT. This translates into CASSVEGTEAFF. The chain joins TRBV7-9 to TRBJ1-1; D is uncertain. The CDR3 sequence is 12 residues long. Germline CDR1 SEHNR, CDR2 FQNEAQ (reference sequence). V was shortened by 5 bases and J by 4 bases, with 8 bases between the two germline ends.

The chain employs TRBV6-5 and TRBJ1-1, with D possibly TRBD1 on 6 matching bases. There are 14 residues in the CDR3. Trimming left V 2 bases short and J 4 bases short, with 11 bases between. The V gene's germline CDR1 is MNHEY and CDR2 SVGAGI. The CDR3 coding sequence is TGTGCCAGCAGTTACGGGGGCGTCGCCACTGAAGCTTTCTTT. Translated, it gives CASSYGGVATEAFF.